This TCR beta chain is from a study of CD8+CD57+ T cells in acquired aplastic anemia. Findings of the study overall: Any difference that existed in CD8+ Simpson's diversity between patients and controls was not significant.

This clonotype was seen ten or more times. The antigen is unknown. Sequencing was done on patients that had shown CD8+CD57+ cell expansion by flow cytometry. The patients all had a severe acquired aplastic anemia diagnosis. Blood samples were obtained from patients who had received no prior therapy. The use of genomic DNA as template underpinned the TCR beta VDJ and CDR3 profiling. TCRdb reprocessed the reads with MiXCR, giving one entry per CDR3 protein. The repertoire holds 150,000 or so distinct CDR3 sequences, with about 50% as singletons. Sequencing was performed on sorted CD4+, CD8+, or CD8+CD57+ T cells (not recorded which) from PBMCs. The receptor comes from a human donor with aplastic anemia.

CDR3 residues: CAWSGETQYF. The DNA for the CDR3 is TGTGCCTGGAGTGGTGAGACCCAGTACTTC. V is TRBV30 and J is TRBJ2-5; D unresolved. V was pared by 1 base and J by 5 bases, with 2 bases between. The CDR3 is 10 residues long. Looked up from germline, CDR1 is GTSNPN and CDR2 is SVGIG (reference sequence).